This is a list of T cell receptor beta chains from one sample in a study of T cells in localized non-small cell lung cancer. Profiled with immunoSEQ multiplex PCR; TCRdb holds only in-frame clones, not every one. Of about 3,400 clones listed, 29% are singletons. The sequences come from lung tumor tissue, collected before any cancer treatment. The source of these receptors is a female donor older than 55 with stage I lung adenocarcinoma. Each CDR3 is given with its conserved first and last residue. The D gene is left open where the match is weak. Size values are once, few and many counts, or a class for expanded clones, and some rows have none.

>.|TRBV19|TRBJ2-2|few
CATAGPNTGELFF
TGTGCCACCGCCGGCCCGAACACCGGGGAGCTGTTTTTT
>TRBD1|TRBV11-3|TRBJ2-7|.
CASSPDRAFYEQYF
TGTGCCAGCAGCCCGGACAGGGCGTTCTACGAGCAGTACTTC
>.|TRBV4-1|TRBJ1-3|.
CASSQDLPGTGNTIYF
TGCGCCAGCAGCCAAGATCTGCCGGGGACAGGAAACACCATATATTTT
>TRBD1|TRBV7-1|TRBJ1-2|.
CASSQRSGTGGRGGYTF
TGTGCCAGCAGCCAACGATCTGGGACAGGGGGACGTGGTGGCTACACCTTC
>.|TRBV14|TRBJ2-5|.
CASSQSFSRVWELGKETQYF
TGTGCCAGCAGCCAATCGTTTAGCAGGGTTTGGGAATTGGGCAAAGAGACCCAGTACTTC
>TRBD1|TRBV11-3|TRBJ2-1|.
CASSRPGTAGYNEQFF
TGTGCCAGCAGCCGACCCGGGACAGCTGGCTACAATGAGCAGTTCTTC
>.|TRBV5-1|TRBJ2-5|.
CASSLRAGQETQYF
TGCGCCAGCAGCTTGCGTGCGGGGCAAGAGACCCAGTACTTC
>.|TRBV7-1|TRBJ2-2|.
CASSPSNTGELFF
TGTGCCAGCAGCCCGTCAAACACCGGGGAGCTGTTTTTT
>.|TRBV11-3|TRBJ2-5|.
CASSLGTARQETQYF
TGTGCCAGCAGCTTAGGTACAGCCCGCCAAGAGACCCAGTACTTC
>.|TRBV28|TRBJ1-2|few
CASSQGTNYGYTF
TGTGCCAGCAGTCAGGGAACTAACTATGGCTACACCTTC
>TRBD1|TRBV19|TRBJ2-4|.
CASSIQGADIQYF
TGTGCCAGTAGTATCCAGGGGGCTGACATTCAGTACTTC
>TRBD1|TRBV11-3|TRBJ1-4|.
CASSLNQGAFNEKLFF
TGTGCCAGCAGCTTAAACCAGGGGGCGTTTAATGAAAAACTGTTTTTT
>TRBD1|TRBV9|TRBJ2-4|.
CASSEVYRGKNIQYF
TGTGCCAGCAGTGAAGTCTACAGGGGCAAAAACATTCAGTACTTC
>TRBD1|TRBV14|TRBJ1-1|few
CASTKGQGGSEAFF
TGTGCCAGCACCAAAGGACAGGGTGGTTCAGAAGCTTTCTTT
>TRBD2|TRBV11-3|TRBJ2-7|many
CASSWGLAGGAEQYF
TGTGCCAGCAGCTGGGGACTAGCGGGGGGGGCGGAGCAGTACTTC
>TRBD2|TRBV5-1|TRBJ2-7|.
CASSLVAGGIYEQYF
TGCGCCAGCAGCTTGGTAGCGGGGGGCATCTACGAGCAGTACTTC
>.|TRBV18|TRBJ1-6|.
CASSRGESPLHF
TGTGCCAGCTCCCGGGGGGAATCACCCCTCCACTTT
>TRBD1|TRBV29-1|TRBJ2-5|few
CSVGTGGPETQYF
TGCAGCGTTGGGACAGGGGGCCCAGAGACCCAGTACTTC
>TRBD1|TRBV10-2|TRBJ1-6|.
CASTLQGVENNSPLHF
TGCGCCAGCACTTTACAGGGGGTAGAAAATAATTCACCCCTCCACTTT
>.|TRBV6-8|TRBJ1-1|few
CASSLQGPYTEAFF
TGTGCCAGCAGTCTACAGGGTCCGTACACTGAAGCTTTCTTT
>TRBD2|TRBV6-8|TRBJ2-2|.
CASRPAGTSRRAAGELFF
TGTGCCAGCAGACCCGCCGGGACTAGCAGGCGCGCGGCCGGGGAGCTGTTTTTT
>.|TRBV5-1|TRBJ2-7|.
CASSLDPGQSSYEQYF
TGCGCCAGCAGCTTGGACCCAGGACAGAGCTCCTACGAGCAGTACTTC
>.|TRBV19|TRBJ1-1|few
CASSIGGIEAFF
TGTGCCAGTAGTATAGGAGGAATCGAAGCTTTCTTT
>.|TRBV11-3|TRBJ1-1|many
CASSPRGGRYTEAFF
TGTGCCAGCAGCCCGAGGGGGGGGCGGTACACTGAAGCTTTCTTT
>.|TRBV6-8|TRBJ2-7|.
CASSDTFYEQYF
TGTGCCAGCAGTGACACATTCTACGAGCAGTACTTC
>.|TRBV30|TRBJ1-5|large
CAWSVGSNQPQHF
TGTGCCTGGAGTGTAGGTAGCAATCAGCCCCAGCATTTT
>TRBD1|TRBV11-3|TRBJ2-1|.
CASSLTGAGHYNEQFF
TGTGCCAGCAGCTTAACAGGGGCCGGACATTACAATGAGCAGTTCTTC
>.|TRBV6-8|TRBJ2-1|few
CASTQPPTRGQFF
TGTGCCAGCACCCAACCACCAACCCGGGGGCAGTTCTTC
>TRBD2|TRBV11-3|TRBJ2-1|.
CASSLGYAGGPYEQFF
TGTGCCAGCAGCTTAGGTTACGCGGGGGGGCCCTATGAGCAGTTCTTC
>TRBD1|TRBV15|TRBJ1-1|once
CATSTTGVRTEAFF
TGTGCCACCAGCACGACAGGGGTCCGCACTGAAGCTTTCTTT
>.|TRBV9|TRBJ1-1|.
CASSTGNTEAFF
TGTGCCAGCAGTACGGGGAACACTGAAGCTTTCTTT
>.|TRBV29-1|TRBJ2-5|.
CSVLGTTGETQYF
TGCAGCGTCTTAGGGACCACCGGGGAGACCCAGTACTTC